The 29 T cell receptor beta chains below were found in one sample sequenced in a study of control samples from healthy donors and cancer patients (dated by TCRdb to between 2020 and 2021). The library relied on the immunoSEQ multiplex PCR assay. The table comes from immuneACCESS by way of TCRdb, which keeps in-frame sequences with V and J called. Part of the clones is missing from these tables; in studies checked, under half for an unresolved V gene and the rest for unknown reasons. The table for this sample shows roughly 190,000 clones. The top ten clones comprise approximately 2.2% of the sample. The sequenced sample was blood. These receptors all come from a woman aged 25 to 39 in good health.

The genes are TRBV18 and TRBJ1-1, with 10 bases matching TRBD1. V dropped 0 bases and J dropped 8; count of bases not matched to a gene: 0. In germline, CDR1 is KGHSH, CDR2 LQKENI. The CDR3 extends over 13 amino acids. CDR3 region: CASSPPGQGEAFF. CDR3 coding DNA: TGTGCCAGCTCACCACCGGGACAGGGGGAAGCTTTCTTT.

The chain carries TRBV19 and TRBJ1-5, with no clear D. From germline, CDR1 is LNHDA and CDR2 SQIVND (reference sequence). The CDR3 is 15 amino acids. V was cut by 3 bases and J by 4 bases, with 13 bases left in between. The CDR3 loop reads CASSIVGSPNQPQHF. The DNA of the CDR3 is TGTGCCAGTAGTATTGTAGGGAGTCCAAATCAGCCCCAGCATTTT. The variable domain in full, completed from reference TRBV19 and TRBJ1-5, reads DGGITQSPKYLFRKEGQNVTLSCEQNLNHDAMYWYRQDPGQGLRLIYYSQIVNDFQKGDIAEGYSVSREKKESFPLTVTSAQKNPTAFYLCASSIVGSPNQPQHFGDGTRLSIL.

The rearrangement links TRBV4-2 to TRBJ1-1; 7 bases line up with TRBD1. This CDR3 contains 16 residues. Germline loops: CDR1 LGHNA, CDR2 YNFKEQ. V lost 4 bases to trimming and J lost 4 bases; unmatched junction nucleotides: 12. Written as DNA, the CDR3 is TGTGCCAGCAGCCGCCCCGGACAGGTTCGTATCACTGAAGCTTTCTTT. It specifies CASSRPGQVRITEAFF.

The J gene is TRBJ2-1, the V gene TRBV4-1, with TRBD2 identical over 8 bases. V was clipped by 3 bases and J by 6 bases; unmatched bases: 1. This CDR3 spans 13 amino acids. Germline CDR1 is MGHRA and CDR2 is YSYEKL. The CDR3 is CASSQTSANEQFF. The CDR3 nucleotides are TGCGCCAGCAGCCAGACTAGCGCCAATGAGCAGTTCTTC.

This chain connects TRBV5-1 to TRBJ1-2; 8 nucleotides agree with TRBD1. V lost 0 bases to trimming and J lost 6 bases; unmatched junction nucleotides: 4. The germline V gene encodes CDR1 SGHRS and CDR2 YFSETQ. The CDR3 totals 14 residues. CDR3 protein: CASSLGRGLDGYTF. Written as DNA, the CDR3 is TGCGCCAGCAGCTTGGGCAGGGGGCTGGATGGCTACACCTTC.

This sequence joins TRBV28 and TRBJ2-1; D remains unclear. Germline V gives CDR1 MDHEN, CDR2 SYDVKM. V lost 2 bases and J 2 bases, leaving 10 bases between the germline ends. The CDR3 runs 15 residues. In DNA, the CDR3 is TGTGCCAGCAGTTTAATAGCACAAACCTACAATGAGCAGTTCTTC. Translation gives CASSLIAQTYNEQFF.

The chain links TRBV5-1 to TRBJ2-3, with unresolved D. Per germline, CDR1 SGHRS and CDR2 YFSETQ. This CDR3 spans 15 amino acids. Trimming removed 4 bases at V and 1 base at J, with 13 bases between. In DNA form, the CDR3 reads TGCGCCAGCAGCGCCCCGGCCTCAGGCACAGATACGCAGTATTTT. Translation: CASSAPASGTDTQYF.

The genes are TRBV7-2 and TRBJ1-1; D unresolved. Germline assignment: CDR1 SGHTA and CDR2 FQGNSA. Trimming left V 5 bases short and J 1 base short, with 8 bases between. This CDR3 spans 13 amino acids. CDR3 loop: CASSTQENTEAFF. As DNA, the CDR3 is TGTGCCAGCAGCACGCAGGAGAACACTGAAGCTTTCTTT.

The chain employs TRBV3-1 (or the pseudogene TRBV3-2) and TRBJ1-5, with 8 bases that match TRBD1. The CDR3 is made up of 19 amino acids. V was clipped by 4 bases and J by 0 bases; unmatched bases: 14. Germline CDR1 and CDR2: LGHDT and YNNKEL (reference sequence). The DNA for the CDR3 is TGTGCCAGCAGCCTTAGGGGGACAGGTCGAATCCCTAGCAATCAGCCCCAGCATTTT. It encodes CASSLRGTGRIPSNQPQHF.

The V call is TRBV5-1, the J call TRBJ1-5; TRBD1 matches at 10 bases. Germline values: CDR1 SGHRS, CDR2 YFSETQ. V was clipped by 2 bases and J by 3 bases; unmatched bases: 5. The CDR3 runs to 16 residues. CDR3 nucleotide sequence: TGCGCCAGCAGCTTAGGACAGGGGGTTGACAATCAGCCCCAGCATTTT. Its translation: CASSLGQGVDNQPQHF.

The rearrangement joins TRBV5-1 to TRBJ1-2; D is perhaps TRBD1 (5 bases). The V and J ends lost 4 bases and 6 bases respectively, with 13 bases between them. This CDR3 has 13 residues. CDR1 is SGHRS and CDR2 is YFSETQ in the germline V gene. Written as DNA, the CDR3 is TGCGCCAGCAGCCCGGGACCGGAGGATGGCTACACCTTC. This translates into CASSPGPEDGYTF. The full variable domain, rest sourced from reference TRBV5-1 and TRBJ1-2, is KAGVTQTPRYLIKTRGQQVTLSCSPISGHRSVSWYQQTPGQGLQFLFEYFSETQRNKGNFPGRFSGRQFSNSRSEMNVSTLELGDSALYLCASSPGPEDGYTFGSGTRLTVV.

The chain carries TRBV28 and TRBJ1-5; D unclear. The CDR3 has 12 amino acids. Trimming removed 5 bases from V and 3 bases from J, with 5 bases in between. CDR1 and CDR2 (germline): MDHEN, SYDVKM. CDR3 nucleotide sequence: TGTGCCAGCAGTACGATCAATCAGCCCCAGCATTTT. Translating it yields CASSTINQPQHF. Variable domain in full (rest from reference TRBV28 and TRBJ1-5): DVKVTQSSRYLVKRTGEKVFLECVQDMDHENMFWYRQDPGLGLRLIYFSYDVKMKEKGDIPEGYSVSREKKERFSLILESASTNQTSMYLCASSTINQPQHFGDGTRLSIL.

The V call is TRBV19, the J call TRBJ1-2; D is perhaps TRBD1 (5 bases). CDR1 is LNHDA, CDR2 SQIVND, per germline (reference sequence). Trimming left V 7 bases short and J 4 bases short, with 25 bases between. CDR3 length: 17 residues. The CDR3 sequence is CASTKTEGSIGSYGYTF. CDR3 DNA sequence: TGTGCCAGTACCAAAACCGAGGGGTCCATCGGTTCCTATGGCTACACCTTC.

The chain joins TRBV3-1 (or the pseudogene TRBV3-2) to TRBJ2-1; the match to TRBD2 covers 11 bases. V trimming: 3 bases; J trimming: 4 bases; junction bases outside the gene matches: 5. Germline V gives CDR1 LGHDT, CDR2 YNNKEL (reference sequence). The CDR3 totals 16 residues. For the CDR3, the DNA is TGTGCCAGCAGCCATACGACTAGCGGGGCTTACAATGAGCAGTTCTTC. This encodes CASSHTTSGAYNEQFF.

This chain joins TRBV5-1 and TRBJ1-4, with D possibly matching TRBD1 (6 bases). Germline V gene lookup returns CDR1 SGHRS and CDR2 YFSETQ. The germline V and J ends were trimmed by 6 bases and 8 bases, with 17 bases remaining between them. The CDR3 sequence is 14 residues long. The CDR3 nucleotides are TGCGCCAGCACCCAGGGACTAAGGGGGGAAAAACTGTTTTTT. Protein: CASTQGLRGEKLFF.

The chain uses TRBV6-5 and TRBJ2-2; a possible D gene is TRBD1 (8 bases). V was trimmed by 6 bases and J by 7 bases, leaving 15 bases between them. There are 14 residues in the CDR3. Germline V lookup: CDR1 MNHEY, CDR2 SVGAGI. CDR3 region: CASRGQGGLGELFF. The CDR3 DNA reads TGTGCCAGCAGAGGACAGGGAGGGCTCGGGGAGCTGTTTTTT.

The chain carries TRBV5-1 and TRBJ1-6; D gene ambiguous. The V end was cut by 0 bases, the J end by 13 bases, with 23 bases between. The CDR3 runs to 17 residues. Germline assignment: CDR1 SGHRS and CDR2 YFSETQ. The CDR3, as DNA: TGCGCCAGCAGCTTGGAAGGTATAGGTAGCCCTTTTAGGCCCCTCCACTTT. Its protein product is CASSLEGIGSPFRPLHF.

The rearrangement joins TRBV12-3 or TRBV12-4 to TRBJ2-1, with D perhaps TRBD2 (6 bases). The CDR3 has 12 amino acids. V was pared by 7 bases and J by 4 bases, with 8 bases between. CDR3 nucleotides: TGTGCCAGCAACGGGGGATACAATGAGCAGTTCTTC. This sequence encodes CASNGGYNEQFF.

This sequence joins TRBV28 and TRBJ2-7; TRBD1 might be the D (5 bases). The V end lost 6 bases, the J end lost 12 bases, and 15 bases lay between the germline ends. The CDR3 consists of 11 residues. Germline CDR1 MDHEN, CDR2 SYDVKM. The CDR3 nucleotides are TGTGCCAGCAGCTGGGGCCCGTTCACGTACTTC. Residues: CASSWGPFTYF.

This chain connects TRBV28 to TRBJ1-3, with TRBD1 identical over 8 bases. The CDR3 has 15 amino acids. Germline-derived CDR1 and CDR2 are MDHEN and SYDVKM. The J segment lost 0 bases and the V segment lost 3 bases, leaving 1 base of the junction unmatched. CDR3 nucleotide sequence: TGTGCCAGCAGTTTGGACAGGGACTCTGGAAACACCATATATTTT. The encoded protein is CASSLDRDSGNTIYF.

The chain combines TRBV7-2 with TRBJ2-5; the match to TRBD1 covers 9 bases. The CDR3 has 14 residues. The ends lost 2 bases at V and 5 bases at J; junction bases unmatched: 3. The germline V gene encodes CDR1 SGHTA and CDR2 FQGNSA. The CDR3 DNA sequence: TGTGCCAGCAGCTTACCCGGGACAGGGGAGACCCAGTACTTC. It specifies CASSLPGTGETQYF.

The rearrangement links TRBV18 to TRBJ1-2; D not certain. The V end lost 3 bases, the J end lost 0 bases, and 8 bases lay between the germline ends. Germline values: CDR1 KGHSH, CDR2 LQKENI. The CDR3 has 14 amino acids. The CDR3 DNA reads TGTGCCAGCTCACCGGGCCGAGCTAACTATGGCTACACCTTC. Its translation: CASSPGRANYGYTF.

This chain uses TRBV7-8 with TRBJ2-7; D ambiguous. The V gene lost 5 bases and the J gene lost 12 bases, with 14 bases spanning the gap. The CDR3 runs to 11 residues. The germline V gene has CDR1 SGHVS and CDR2 FQNEAQ. CDR3 loop: CASSPVTKGYF. As DNA, the CDR3 is TGTGCCAGCAGCCCTGTAACTAAAGGGTACTTC.

This rearrangement joins TRBV30 to TRBJ1-2; D is possibly TRBD1 (5 bases). Trimming removed 1 base at V and 4 bases at J, with 13 bases between. The CDR3 is 14 amino acids. Germline CDR1 GTSNPN, CDR2 SVGIG (reference sequence). The CDR3 loop is CAWSGLGAVYGYTF. DNA for the CDR3: TGTGCCTGGAGTGGCCTAGGGGCGGTCTATGGCTACACCTTC.

The chain carries TRBV4-2 and TRBJ2-4, with 9 bases fitting TRBD1. Looked up from germline, CDR1 is LGHNA and CDR2 is YNFKEQ. J lost 0 bases, V lost 6 bases, and 6 bases had no gene match. CDR3 size: 16 residues. The CDR3 reads CASSPGQGIAKNIQYF. CDR3 nucleotides: TGTGCCAGCAGTCCGGGACAGGGAATAGCCAAAAACATTCAGTACTTC.

The rearrangement links TRBV7-9 to TRBJ2-7, with 10 positions matching TRBD1. J gave up 1 base and V 5 bases, and 14 bases lay outside the gene matches. CDR3 length equals 18 residues. Germline CDR1 is SEHNR and CDR2 is FQNEAQ (reference sequence). The CDR3 spells CASSTTARGQGLSYEQYF. Written as DNA, the CDR3 is TGTGCCAGCAGCACTACCGCGCGGGGACAGGGGCTTTCCTACGAGCAGTACTTC.

V gene TRBV28 combines with J gene TRBJ1-1; no firm D call. Germline V gives CDR1 MDHEN, CDR2 SYDVKM. V was clipped by 8 bases and J by 0 bases, with 7 bases between them. The CDR3 spans 12 residues. CDR3 loop: CASETLNTEAFF. CDR3 sequence (DNA): TGTGCCAGCGAGACACTGAACACTGAAGCTTTCTTT.

V usage is TRBV5-8 and J usage is TRBJ1-2; no definite D call. Germline values: CDR1 SGHTS, CDR2 YDEGEE. Trimming removed 4 bases from V and 5 bases from J, with 12 bases in between. This CDR3 comprises 13 residues. The CDR3 bases are TGTGCCAGCAGCCTAGGACGGCGATATGGCTACACCTTC. Translating gives CASSLGRRYGYTF.

This chain links TRBV29-1 with TRBJ1-1, with 9 bases identical to TRBD1. CDR1 and CDR2 (germline): SQVTM, ANQGSEA. This CDR3 spans 14 amino acids. With V trimmed by 4 bases and J by 0 bases, 3 bases remained unmatched. CDR3 region: CSVVRTGVNTEAFF. For the CDR3, the DNA is TGCAGCGTTGTCCGGACAGGGGTGAACACTGAAGCTTTCTTT.